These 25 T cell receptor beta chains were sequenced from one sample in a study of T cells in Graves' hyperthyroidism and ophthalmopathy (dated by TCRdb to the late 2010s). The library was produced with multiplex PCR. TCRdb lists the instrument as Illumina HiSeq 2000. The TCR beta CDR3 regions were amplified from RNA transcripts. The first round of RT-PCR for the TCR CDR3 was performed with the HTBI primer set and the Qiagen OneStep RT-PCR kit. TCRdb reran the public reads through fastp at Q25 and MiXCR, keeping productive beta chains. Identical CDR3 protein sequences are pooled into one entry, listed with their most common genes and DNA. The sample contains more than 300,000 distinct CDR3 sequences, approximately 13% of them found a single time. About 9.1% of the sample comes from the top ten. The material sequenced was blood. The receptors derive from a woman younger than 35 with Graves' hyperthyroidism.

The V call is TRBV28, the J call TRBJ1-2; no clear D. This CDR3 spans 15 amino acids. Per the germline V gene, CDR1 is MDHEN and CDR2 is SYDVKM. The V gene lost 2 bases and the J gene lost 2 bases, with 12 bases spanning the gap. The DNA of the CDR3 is TGTGCCAGCAGTTTACCCTCGACGGTGAACTATGGCTACACCTTC. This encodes CASSLPSTVNYGYTF.

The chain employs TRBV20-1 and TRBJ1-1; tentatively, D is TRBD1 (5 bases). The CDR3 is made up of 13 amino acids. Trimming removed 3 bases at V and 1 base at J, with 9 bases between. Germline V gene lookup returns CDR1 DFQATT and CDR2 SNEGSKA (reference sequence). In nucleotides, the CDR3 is TGCAGTGCTAGTCGGGGCGGGAACACTGAAGCTTTCTTT. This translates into CSASRGGNTEAFF.

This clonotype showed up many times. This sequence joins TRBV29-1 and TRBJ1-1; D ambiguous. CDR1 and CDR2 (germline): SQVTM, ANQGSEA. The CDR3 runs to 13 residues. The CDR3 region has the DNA TGCACTCTAAGCCGGGGAATGAACACTGAAGCTTTCTTT. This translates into CTLSRGMNTEAFF.

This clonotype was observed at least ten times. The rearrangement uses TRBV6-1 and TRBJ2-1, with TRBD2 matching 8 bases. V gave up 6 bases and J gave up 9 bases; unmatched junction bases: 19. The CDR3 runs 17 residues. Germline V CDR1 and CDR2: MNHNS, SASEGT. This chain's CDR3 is CASSAASSGTRGAEQFF. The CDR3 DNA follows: TGTGCCAGCAGCGCGGCTTCTTCCGGGACTAGAGGGGCTGAGCAGTTCTTC.

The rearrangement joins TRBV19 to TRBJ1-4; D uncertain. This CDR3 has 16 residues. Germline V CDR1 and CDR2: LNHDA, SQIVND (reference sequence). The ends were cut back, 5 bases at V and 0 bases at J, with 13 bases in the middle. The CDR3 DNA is TGTGCCAGTAGTTTCTTGGACGGGCCAACTAATGAAAAACTGTTTTTT. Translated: CASSFLDGPTNEKLFF.

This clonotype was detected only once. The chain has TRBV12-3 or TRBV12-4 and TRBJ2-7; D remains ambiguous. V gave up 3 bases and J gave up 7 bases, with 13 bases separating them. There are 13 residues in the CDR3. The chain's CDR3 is CASSLSGFEEQYF. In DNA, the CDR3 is TGTGCCAGCAGTTTGTCCGGGTTCGAGGAGCAGTACTTC.

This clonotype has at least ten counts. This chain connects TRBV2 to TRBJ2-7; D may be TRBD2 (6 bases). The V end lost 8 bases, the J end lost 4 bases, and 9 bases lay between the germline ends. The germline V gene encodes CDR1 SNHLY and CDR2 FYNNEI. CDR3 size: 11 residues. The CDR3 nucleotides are TGTGCCAGCGGGGGGAGATACGAGCAGTACTTC. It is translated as CASGGRYEQYF. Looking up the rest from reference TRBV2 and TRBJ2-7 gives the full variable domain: EPEVTQTPSHQVTQMGQEVILRCVPISNHLYFYWYRQILGQKVEFLVSFYNNEISEKSEIFDDQFSVERPDGSNFTLKIRSTKLEDSAMYFCASGGRYEQYFGPGTRLTVT.

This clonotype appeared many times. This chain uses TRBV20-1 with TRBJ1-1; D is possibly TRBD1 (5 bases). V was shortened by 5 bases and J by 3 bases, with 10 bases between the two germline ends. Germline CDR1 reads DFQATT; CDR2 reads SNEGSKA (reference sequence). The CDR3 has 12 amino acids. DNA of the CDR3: TGCAGTGCTTCAGGGTTCGACACTGAAGCTTTCTTT. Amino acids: CSASGFDTEAFF.

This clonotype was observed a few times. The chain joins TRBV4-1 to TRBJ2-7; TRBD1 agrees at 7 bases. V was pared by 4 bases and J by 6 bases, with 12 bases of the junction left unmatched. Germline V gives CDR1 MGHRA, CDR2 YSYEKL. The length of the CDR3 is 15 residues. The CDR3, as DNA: TGCGCCAGCAGCCGCCAGACAGGGCCGCTCGGCGAGCAGTACTTC. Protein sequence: CASSRQTGPLGEQYF.

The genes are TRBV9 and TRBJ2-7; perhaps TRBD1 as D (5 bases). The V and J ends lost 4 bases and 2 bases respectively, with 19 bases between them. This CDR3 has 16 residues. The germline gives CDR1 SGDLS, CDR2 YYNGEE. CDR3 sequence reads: CASSPPPLLRAYEQYF. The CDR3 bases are TGTGCCAGCAGCCCCCCCCCCCTTCTCAGGGCCTACGAGCAGTACTTC.

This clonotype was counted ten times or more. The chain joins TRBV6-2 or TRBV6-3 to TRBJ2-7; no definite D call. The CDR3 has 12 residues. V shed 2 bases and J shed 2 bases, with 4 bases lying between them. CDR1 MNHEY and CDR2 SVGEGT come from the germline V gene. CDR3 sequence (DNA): TGTGCCAGCAGTTACCTCCCCTACGAGCAGTACTTC. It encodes CASSYLPYEQYF.

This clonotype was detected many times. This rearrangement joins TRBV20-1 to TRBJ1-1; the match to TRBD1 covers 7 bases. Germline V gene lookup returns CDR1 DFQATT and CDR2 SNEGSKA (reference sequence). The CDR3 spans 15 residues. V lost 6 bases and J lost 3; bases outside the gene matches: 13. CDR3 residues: CSACDRVSMYTEAFF. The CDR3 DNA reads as TGCAGTGCGTGTGACAGGGTATCTATGTACACTGAAGCTTTCTTT.

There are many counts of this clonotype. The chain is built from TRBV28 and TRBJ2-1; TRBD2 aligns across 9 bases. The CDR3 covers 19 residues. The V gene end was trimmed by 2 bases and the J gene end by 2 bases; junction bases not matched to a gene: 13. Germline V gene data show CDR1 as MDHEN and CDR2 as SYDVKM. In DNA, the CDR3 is TGTGCCAGCAGTTTACCCACGTATCTAGCGGGGAGGGCCTACAATGAGCAGTTCTTC. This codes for CASSLPTYLAGRAYNEQFF.

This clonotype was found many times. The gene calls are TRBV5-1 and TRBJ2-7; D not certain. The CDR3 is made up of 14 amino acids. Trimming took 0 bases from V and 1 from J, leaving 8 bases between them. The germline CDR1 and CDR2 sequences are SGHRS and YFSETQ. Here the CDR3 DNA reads TGCGCCAGCAGCTTGGCCGACCCATCCTACGAGCAGTACTTC. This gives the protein CASSLADPSYEQYF.

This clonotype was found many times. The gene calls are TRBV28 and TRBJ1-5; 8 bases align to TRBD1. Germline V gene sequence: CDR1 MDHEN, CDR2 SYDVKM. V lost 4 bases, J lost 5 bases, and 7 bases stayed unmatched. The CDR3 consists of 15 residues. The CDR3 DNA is TGTGCCAGCAGTTCCTGGGAGGACAGGGATCAGCCCCAGCATTTT. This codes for CASSSWEDRDQPQHF. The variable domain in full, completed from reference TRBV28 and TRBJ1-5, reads DVKVTQSSRYLVKRTGEKVFLECVQDMDHENMFWYRQDPGLGLRLIYFSYDVKMKEKGDIPEGYSVSREKKERFSLILESASTNQTSMYLCASSSWEDRDQPQHFGDGTRLSIL.

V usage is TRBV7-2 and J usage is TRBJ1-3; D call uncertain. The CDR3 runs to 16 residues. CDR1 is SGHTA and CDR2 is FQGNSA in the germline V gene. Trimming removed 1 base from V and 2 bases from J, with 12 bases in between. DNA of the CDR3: TGTGCCAGCAGCTTAGAAGGCGGCAGCACTGGAAACACCATATATTTT. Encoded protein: CASSLEGGSTGNTIYF.

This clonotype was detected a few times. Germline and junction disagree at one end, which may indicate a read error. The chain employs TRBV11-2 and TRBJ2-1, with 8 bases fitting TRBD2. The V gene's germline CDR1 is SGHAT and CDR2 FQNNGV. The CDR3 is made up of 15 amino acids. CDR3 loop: CASSLGGLATNEQSF. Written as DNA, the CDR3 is TGTGCCAGCAGCTTAGGCGGACTAGCCACCAATGAGCAGTCCTTC.

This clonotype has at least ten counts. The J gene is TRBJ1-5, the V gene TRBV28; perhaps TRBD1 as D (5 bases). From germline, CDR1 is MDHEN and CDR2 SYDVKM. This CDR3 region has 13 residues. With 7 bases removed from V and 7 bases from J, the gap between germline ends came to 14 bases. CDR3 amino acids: CASTTVSIQPQHF. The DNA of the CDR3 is TGTGCCAGCACGACAGTCAGCATACAGCCCCAGCATTTT.

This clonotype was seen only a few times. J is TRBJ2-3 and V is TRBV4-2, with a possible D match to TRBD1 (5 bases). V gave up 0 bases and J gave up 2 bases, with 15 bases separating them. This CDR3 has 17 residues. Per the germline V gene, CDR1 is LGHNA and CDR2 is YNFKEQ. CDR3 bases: TGTGCCAGCAGCCAAGAAAAATGGGGCCTCCCCACAGATACGCAGTATTTT. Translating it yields CASSQEKWGLPTDTQYF.

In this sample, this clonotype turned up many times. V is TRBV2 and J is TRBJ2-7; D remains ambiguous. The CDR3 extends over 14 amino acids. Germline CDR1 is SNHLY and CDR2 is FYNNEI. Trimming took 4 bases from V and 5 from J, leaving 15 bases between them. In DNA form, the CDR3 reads TGTGCCAGCAGTGCACTGGGCGATGTAGACGAGCAGTACTTC. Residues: CASSALGDVDEQYF.

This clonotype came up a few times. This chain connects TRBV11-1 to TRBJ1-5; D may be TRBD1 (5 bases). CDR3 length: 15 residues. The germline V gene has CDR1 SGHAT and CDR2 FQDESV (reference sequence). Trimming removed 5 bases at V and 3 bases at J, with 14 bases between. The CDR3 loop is CASSRDLPPNQPQHF. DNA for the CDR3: TGTGCCAGCAGCAGGGACTTACCCCCCAATCAGCCCCAGCATTTT.

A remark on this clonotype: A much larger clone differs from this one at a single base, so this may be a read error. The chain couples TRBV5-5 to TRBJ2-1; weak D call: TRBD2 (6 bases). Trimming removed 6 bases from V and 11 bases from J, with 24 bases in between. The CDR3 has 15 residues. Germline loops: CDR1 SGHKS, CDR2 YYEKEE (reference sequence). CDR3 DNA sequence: TGTGCCAGCATTCAGGAAGCTAGCGAGGGCCTCCAGCAGTTCTTC. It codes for CASIQEASEGLQQFF. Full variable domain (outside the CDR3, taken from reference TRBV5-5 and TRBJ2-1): DAGVTQSPTHLIKTRGQQVTLRCSPISGHKSVSWYQQVLGQGPQFIFQYYEKEERGRGNFPDRFSARQFPNYSSELNVNALLLGDSALYLCASIQEASEGLQQFFGPGTRLTVL.

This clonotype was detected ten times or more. The CDR3 spells CAWSVLETQYF. CDR3 DNA: TGTGCCTGGAGTGTACTTGAGACCCAGTACTTC. The chain couples TRBV30 to TRBJ2-5; D gene unclear. Germline V lookup: CDR1 GTSNPN, CDR2 SVGIG (reference sequence). CDR3 size: 11 residues. V lost 0 bases to trimming and J lost 5 bases, with 4 bases between them.

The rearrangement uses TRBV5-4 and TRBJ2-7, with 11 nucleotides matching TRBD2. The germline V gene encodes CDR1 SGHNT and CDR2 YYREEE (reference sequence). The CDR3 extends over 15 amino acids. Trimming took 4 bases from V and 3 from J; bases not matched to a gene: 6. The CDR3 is CASSQGTSGNYEQYF. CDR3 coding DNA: TGTGCCAGCAGCCAAGGGACTAGCGGCAACTACGAGCAGTACTTC.

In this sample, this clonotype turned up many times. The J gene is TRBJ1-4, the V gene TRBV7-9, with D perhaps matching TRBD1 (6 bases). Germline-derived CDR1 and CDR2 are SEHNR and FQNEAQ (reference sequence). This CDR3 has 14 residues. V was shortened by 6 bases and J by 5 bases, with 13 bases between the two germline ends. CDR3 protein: CASSTDRSNEKLFF. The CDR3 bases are TGTGCCAGCAGTACTGACAGGTCGAATGAAAAACTGTTTTTT.